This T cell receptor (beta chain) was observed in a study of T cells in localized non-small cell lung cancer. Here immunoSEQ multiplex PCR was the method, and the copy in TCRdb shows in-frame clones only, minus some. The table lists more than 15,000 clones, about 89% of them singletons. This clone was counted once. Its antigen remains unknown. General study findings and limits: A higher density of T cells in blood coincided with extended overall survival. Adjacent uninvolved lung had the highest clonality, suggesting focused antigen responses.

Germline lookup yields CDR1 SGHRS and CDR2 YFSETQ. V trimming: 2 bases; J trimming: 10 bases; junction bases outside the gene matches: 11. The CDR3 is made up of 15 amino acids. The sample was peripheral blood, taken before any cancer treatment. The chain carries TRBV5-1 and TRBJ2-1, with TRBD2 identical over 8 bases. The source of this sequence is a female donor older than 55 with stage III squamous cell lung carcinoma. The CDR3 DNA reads TGCGCCAGCAGCTTACTTAGCGGGAAAGGACAGGAGCAGTTCTTC. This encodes CASSLLSGKGQEQFF.